These 17 T cell receptor beta chains share one sample of origin, sequenced in a study of T cell repertoires in cytomegalovirus infection. TCRdb independently ran MiXCR on the reads; one entry per CDR3 protein. The sample records tens of thousands of distinct CDR3 sequences, around 18% being singletons. Their antigens are not known. Sample: CD8+ T cells from cultured PBMCs, taken from culture after CMV antigen stimulation. The receptors come from a human donor in good health (CMV status not recorded). Some clones in this sample may be carry-over from other donors' samples.

This clonotype was detected only a few times. Relative to the germline gene, one junction end is altered; a read error may explain this. The J gene is TRBJ2-5, the V gene TRBV6-5; 9 bases line up with TRBD1. CDR1 is MNHEY, CDR2 SVGAGI, per germline. CDR3 length: 13 residues. As DNA, the CDR3 is TGTGTCAGCGGGGTCGGGACAGGGTGGGCCCAGTACTTC. This sequence encodes CVSGVGTGWAQYF.

This clonotype turned up a few times. The chain has TRBV7-8 and TRBJ1-2, with TRBD1 as a possible D gene (6 bases). Trimming pared 4 bases from V and 4 bases from J, leaving 25 bases between. Germline loops: CDR1 SGHVS, CDR2 FQNEAQ. The CDR3 spans 18 residues. CDR3 residues: CASSSNKGTDRLSYGYTF. The CDR3, as DNA: TGTGCCAGCAGCTCGAACAAGGGAACCGACAGGTTAAGCTATGGCTACACCTTC.

In this sample, this clonotype turned up a few times. The chain employs TRBV14 and TRBJ2-3; no firm D call. This CDR3 is 14 amino acids long. The germline V gene encodes CDR1 SGHDN and CDR2 FVKESK. V was shortened by 0 bases and J by 0 bases, with 4 bases between the two germline ends. CDR3 in amino acids: CASSQDRSTDTQYF. DNA for the CDR3: TGTGCCAGCAGCCAAGACCGGAGCACAGATACGCAGTATTTT.

This chain links TRBV6-4 with TRBJ2-2; D not certain. CDR1 and CDR2 from the germline V gene are MRHNA and SNTAGT. V was trimmed by 0 bases and J by 6 bases, leaving 5 bases between them. CDR3 size: 13 residues. CDR3 nucleotides: TGTGCCAGCAGTGACTCAGAAGCCGGGGAGCTGTTTTTT. Protein product: CASSDSEAGELFF.

The genes are TRBV12-3 or TRBV12-4 and TRBJ2-7, with a tentative D call TRBD1 (6 bases). V was trimmed by 8 bases and J by 3 bases, leaving 11 bases between them. There are 12 residues in the CDR3. The CDR3 here is CASSQGSYEQYF. CDR3 nucleotides: TGTGCCAGCTCTCAGGGGAGCTACGAGCAGTACTTC.

The rearrangement joins TRBV4-3 to TRBJ2-5, with unresolved D. Trimming shortened V by 0 bases and J by 5 bases, and 10 bases separated the two germline ends. The CDR3 contains 14 residues. Germline-derived CDR1 and CDR2 are LGHNA and YSLEER. The chain's CDR3 is CASSQEFVSETQYF. The CDR3 DNA sequence: TGCGCCAGCAGCCAAGAATTCGTCTCGGAGACCCAGTACTTC.

This clonotype was recorded a few times. The rearrangement uses TRBV7-2 and TRBJ2-3; D remains unclear. In germline, CDR1 is SGHTA, CDR2 FQGNSA. CDR3 size: 13 residues. The ends were cut back, 2 bases at V and 4 bases at J, with 7 bases in the middle. CDR3 protein: CASSLSSSDTQYF. The CDR3 DNA follows: TGTGCCAGCAGCTTATCGAGTTCAGATACGCAGTATTTT.

For the CDR3, the DNA is TGTGCCAGCAGCTTCTGGGACATCGAGCAGTTCTTC. Its translation is CASSFWDIEQFF. The chain carries TRBV7-2 and TRBJ2-1; tentatively, D is TRBD1 (6 bases). The CDR3 is 12 residues long. Germline-derived CDR1 and CDR2 are SGHTA and FQGNSA. The ends were cut back, 3 bases at V and 10 bases at J, with 10 bases in the middle. Drawing the rest from reference TRBV7-2 and TRBJ2-1, the complete variable domain is GAGVSQSPSNKVTEKGKDVELRCDPISGHTALYWYRQSLGQGLEFLIYFQGNSAPDKSGLPSDRFSAERTGGSVSTLTIQRTQQEDSAVYLCASSFWDIEQFFGPGTRLTVL.

The rearrangement uses TRBV7-6 and TRBJ2-1; tentatively, D is TRBD2 (6 bases). Trimming took off 6 bases at V and 10 bases at J, with 13 bases between the two ends. Germline V lookup: CDR1 SGHVS, CDR2 FNYEAQ. The CDR3 contains 12 residues. The DNA for the CDR3 is TGTGCCAGCAGGTTGGGCGGAGGGGAGCAGTTCTTC. Protein: CASRLGGGEQFF.

This clonotype was recorded a few times. This rearrangement joins TRBV10-3 to TRBJ2-5; D gene unclear. The ends were cut back, 5 bases at V and 5 bases at J, with 18 bases in the middle. The V gene's germline CDR1 is ENHRY and CDR2 SYGVKD. The CDR3 extends over 15 amino acids. The CDR3 here is CAISPASAPAETQYF. In DNA form, the CDR3 reads TGTGCCATCAGTCCCGCTTCGGCCCCCGCGGAGACCCAGTACTTC.

This clonotype qualifies as medium-sized. This chain joins TRBV7-2 and TRBJ2-1; 12 nucleotides match TRBD2. Germline CDR1 reads SGHTA; CDR2 reads FQGNSA. V lost 4 bases and J lost 2; bases outside the gene matches: 6. There are 17 residues in the CDR3. The CDR3 region has the DNA TGTGCCAGCAGCTCCCTGACTAGCGGGGGAACCTACAATGAGCAGTTCTTC. Protein sequence: CASSSLTSGGTYNEQFF.

This chain connects TRBV7-2 to TRBJ2-1; the D is unclear. V lost 3 bases, J lost 7 bases, and 22 bases lay in between. This CDR3 has 17 amino acids. The germline V gene has CDR1 SGHTA and CDR2 FQGNSA. The CDR3 loop is CASSFSYDTHRWNEQFF. For the CDR3, the DNA is TGTGCCAGCAGCTTTTCGTACGACACCCATCGGTGGAATGAGCAGTTCTTC.

In this sample, this clonotype turned up a few times. The chain couples TRBV7-8 to TRBJ2-7, with D unclear. The germline V gene has CDR1 SGHVS and CDR2 FQNEAQ. Trimming shortened V by 5 bases and J by 4 bases, and 9 bases separated the two germline ends. CDR3 length: 12 residues. The DNA of the CDR3 is TGTGCCAGCAGCCCGACGGATTACGAGCAGTACTTC. Translating gives CASSPTDYEQYF.

This chain joins TRBV7-2 and TRBJ2-1; the D gene is possibly TRBD2 (6 bases). The CDR3 length is 14 residues. Trimming took 9 bases from V and 4 from J, leaving 16 bases between them. Germline CDR1 reads SGHTA; CDR2 reads FQGNSA. Here the CDR3 reads CASNPSGTYNEQFF. The DNA of the CDR3 is TGTGCCAGTAACCCTTCCGGGACTTACAATGAGCAGTTCTTC.

The sample holds many counts of this clonotype. This chain uses TRBV7-6 with TRBJ2-3; 10 bases align to TRBD2. The CDR3 runs 15 residues. V dropped 5 bases and J dropped 4; count of bases not matched to a gene: 6. From germline, CDR1 is SGHVS and CDR2 FNYEAQ. CDR3 residues: CASSPRTSGSDTQYF. For the CDR3, the DNA is TGTGCCAGCAGCCCGAGGACTAGCGGTTCAGATACGCAGTATTTT.

As DNA, the CDR3 is TGTGCCAGCAGCCAAAAGTTGGGACAGCTTTACAATGAGCAGTTCTTC. Residues: CASSQKLGQLYNEQFF. V and J are TRBV14 and TRBJ2-1; 7 bases are shared with TRBD1. CDR3 length: 16 residues. Germline V gene data show CDR1 as SGHDN and CDR2 as FVKESK. The ends lost 2 bases at V and 4 bases at J; junction bases unmatched: 8. Full variable domain (missing parts from reference TRBV14 and TRBJ2-1): EAGVTQFPSHSVIEKGQTVTLRCDPISGHDNLYWYRRVMGKEIKFLLHFVKESKQDESGMPNNRFLAERTGGTYSTLKVQPAELEDSGVYFCASSQKLGQLYNEQFFGPGTRLTVL.

This clonotype was counted a few times. The gene calls are TRBV6-8 and TRBJ1-1; D might be TRBD1 (6 bases). V was shortened by 5 bases and J by 2 bases, with 12 bases between the two germline ends. The CDR3 is 14 amino acids. Germline-derived CDR1 and CDR2 are MNHGY and SAAAGT. The CDR3 bases are TGTGCCAGCAGTCTTGGGACATTCAACACTGAAGCTTTCTTT. Protein sequence: CASSLGTFNTEAFF.